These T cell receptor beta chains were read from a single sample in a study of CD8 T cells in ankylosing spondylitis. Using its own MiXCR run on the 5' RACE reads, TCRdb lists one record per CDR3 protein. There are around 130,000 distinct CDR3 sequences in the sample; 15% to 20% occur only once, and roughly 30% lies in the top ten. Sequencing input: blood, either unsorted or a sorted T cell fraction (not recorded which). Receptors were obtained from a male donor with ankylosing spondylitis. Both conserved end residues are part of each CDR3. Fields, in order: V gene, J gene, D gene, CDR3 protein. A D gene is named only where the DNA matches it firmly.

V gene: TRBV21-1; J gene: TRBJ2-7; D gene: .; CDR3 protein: CASSERSPSTYEQYF
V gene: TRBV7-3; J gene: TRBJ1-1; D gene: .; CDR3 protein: CASSLLPGDNTEAFF
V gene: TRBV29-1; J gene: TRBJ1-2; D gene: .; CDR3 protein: CSTEGGPYGYTF
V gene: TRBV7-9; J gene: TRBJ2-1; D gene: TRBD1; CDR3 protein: CASSPPQGASEQFF
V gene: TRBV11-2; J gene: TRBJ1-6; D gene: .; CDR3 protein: CASSLDGRSYNSPLHF
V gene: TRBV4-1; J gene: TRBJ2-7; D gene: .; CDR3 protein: CASSQVRGTLFDEQYF
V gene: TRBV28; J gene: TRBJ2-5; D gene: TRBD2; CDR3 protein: CASSPGTSGRARETQYF
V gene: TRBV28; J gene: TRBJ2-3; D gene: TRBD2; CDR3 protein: CASSSPAGAGTDTQYF
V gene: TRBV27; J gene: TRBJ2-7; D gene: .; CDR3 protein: CASSFGSRATWEQYF
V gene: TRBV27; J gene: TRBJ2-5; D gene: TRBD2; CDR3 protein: CASSLAGVLETQYF
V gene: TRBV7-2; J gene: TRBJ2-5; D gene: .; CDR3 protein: CASSLLLLGGRETQYF
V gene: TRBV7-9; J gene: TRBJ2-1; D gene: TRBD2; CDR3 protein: CASSWREGPYNEQFF
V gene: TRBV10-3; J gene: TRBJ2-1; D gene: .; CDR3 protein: CAIRHHSDLHEQFF
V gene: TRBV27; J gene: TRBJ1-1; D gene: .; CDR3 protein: CASSLYSNTEAFF
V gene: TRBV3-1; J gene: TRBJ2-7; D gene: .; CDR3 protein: CASSPAIAGEYEQYF
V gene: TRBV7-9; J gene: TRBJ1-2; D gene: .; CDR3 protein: CASSPLKGYTF
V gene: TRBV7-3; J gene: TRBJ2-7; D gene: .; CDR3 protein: CASSQGPGEQYF
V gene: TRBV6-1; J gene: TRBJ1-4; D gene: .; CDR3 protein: CASGEGQGLGQLFF
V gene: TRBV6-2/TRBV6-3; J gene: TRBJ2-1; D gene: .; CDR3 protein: CASSYWAGYNEQFF
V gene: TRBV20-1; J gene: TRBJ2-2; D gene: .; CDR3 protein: CSARGNTGELFF
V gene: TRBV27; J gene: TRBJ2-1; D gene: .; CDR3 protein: CASSPGESYNEQFF
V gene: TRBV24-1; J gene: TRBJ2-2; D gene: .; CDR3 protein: CATSDGTGELFF
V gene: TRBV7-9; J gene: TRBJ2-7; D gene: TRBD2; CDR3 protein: CASTPGGDEQYF
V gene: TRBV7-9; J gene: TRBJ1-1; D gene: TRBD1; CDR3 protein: CASSPGGQGDNTEAFF
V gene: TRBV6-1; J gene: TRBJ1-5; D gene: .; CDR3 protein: CASSEHEYSNQPQHF
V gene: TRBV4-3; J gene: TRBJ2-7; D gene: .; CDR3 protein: CASSQDGSGNNYEQYF
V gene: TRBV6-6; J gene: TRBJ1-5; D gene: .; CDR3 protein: CAISGGSNQPQHF
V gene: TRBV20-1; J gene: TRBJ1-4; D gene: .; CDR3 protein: CSALFSRYSEKLFF
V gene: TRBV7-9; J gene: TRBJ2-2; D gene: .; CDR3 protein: CASSLLSSGELFF
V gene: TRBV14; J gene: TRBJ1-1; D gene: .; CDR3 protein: CASSPGQTTEAFF
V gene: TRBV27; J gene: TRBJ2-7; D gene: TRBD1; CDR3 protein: CASRTPPGQGYEQYF
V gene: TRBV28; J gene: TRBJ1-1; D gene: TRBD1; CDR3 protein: CASSSPATGGKDTEAFF
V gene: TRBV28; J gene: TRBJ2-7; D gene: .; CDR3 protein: CASSSTDLGLTYEQYF
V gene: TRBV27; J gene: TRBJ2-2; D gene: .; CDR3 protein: CASSLSFSTGELFF
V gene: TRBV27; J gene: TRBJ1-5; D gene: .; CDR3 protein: CASSFGRGPQHF
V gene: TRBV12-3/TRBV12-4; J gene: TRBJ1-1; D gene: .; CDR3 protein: CASSLALGVTEAFF
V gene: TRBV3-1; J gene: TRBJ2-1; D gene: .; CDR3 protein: CASSPGPPLRSNEQFF
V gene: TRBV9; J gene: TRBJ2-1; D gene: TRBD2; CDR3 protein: CASSVGLAGVPRSNEQFF
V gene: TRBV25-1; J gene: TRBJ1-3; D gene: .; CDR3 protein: CASSHRVTGNTIYF
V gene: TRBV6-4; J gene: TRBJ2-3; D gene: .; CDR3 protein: CASSEDVGGSTDTQYF
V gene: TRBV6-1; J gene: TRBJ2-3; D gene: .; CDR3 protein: CASSELQGTDTQYF
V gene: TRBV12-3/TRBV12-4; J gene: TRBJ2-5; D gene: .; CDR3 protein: CASSLRGFETQYF
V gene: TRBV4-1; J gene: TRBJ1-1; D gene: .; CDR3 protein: CASSQDLAFMNTEAFF
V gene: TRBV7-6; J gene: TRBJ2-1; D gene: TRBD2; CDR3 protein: CASSVPAGGEQFF
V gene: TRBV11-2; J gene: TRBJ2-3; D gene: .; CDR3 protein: CASSLEPRRGTAITDTQYF
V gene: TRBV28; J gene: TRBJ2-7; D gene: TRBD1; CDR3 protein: CASSGVTGTEYEQYF
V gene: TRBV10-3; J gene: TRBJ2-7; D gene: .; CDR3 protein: CAISGSGQPPVGYEQYF
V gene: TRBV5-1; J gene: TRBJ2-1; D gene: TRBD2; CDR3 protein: CASSVGTSGRFEQFF
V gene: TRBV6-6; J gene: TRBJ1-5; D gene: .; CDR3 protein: CATNWDSNQPQHF
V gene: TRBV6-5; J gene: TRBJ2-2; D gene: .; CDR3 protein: CASSYHEAGELFF
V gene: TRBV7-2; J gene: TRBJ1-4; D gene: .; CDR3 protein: CASSTLGGEKLFF
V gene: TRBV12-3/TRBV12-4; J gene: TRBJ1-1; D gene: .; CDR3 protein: CASGFMEVNTEAFF
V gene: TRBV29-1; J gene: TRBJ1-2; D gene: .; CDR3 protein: CSVKTGDDYGYTF
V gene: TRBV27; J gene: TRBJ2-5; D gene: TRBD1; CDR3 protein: CASSSGGQETQYF
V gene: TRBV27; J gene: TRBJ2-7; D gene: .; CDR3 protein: CASSLKGNYEQYF